This entry describes one TCR beta chain. Its antigen is unknown. This entry comes from a study of cytomegalovirus exposure and HLA in healthy donors. Overall study results and limits: Across donors, most TCRs were seen rarely, yet some public ones were widespread. Subsequent analysis of the 120 or so validation repertoires found a tendency for first-cohort TCR clusters to co-occur. Altogether, around 160 TCR beta chains were recorded as cytomegalovirus-associated.

Sequenced by immunoSEQ multiplex PCR; TCRdb stores in-frame clones only, minus some. The sample contains approximately 58,000 clones, about 91% of which appear only once. Germline V gene lookup returns CDR1 SGHRS and CDR2 YFSETQ. This CDR3 is 18 amino acids long. J gave up 3 bases and V 3 bases, and 16 bases lay outside the gene matches. The donors were part of the roughly 130-subject validation cohort, which stood apart from the roughly 680-subject first cohort. The V gene is TRBV5-1, the J gene TRBJ2-3; 7 positions agree with TRBD2. The sequence derives from a woman aged 25 to 39 in good health and CMV-seronegative. The sequenced sample was PBMCs. The CDR3 loop reads CASSSQVGGRGSTDTQYF. The CDR3 DNA reads TGCGCCAGCAGCTCCCAGGTGGGGGGGAGAGGGTCAACAGATACGCAGTATTTT.